The 27 T cell receptor beta chains given below trace back to one sample, sequenced in a study of T cells in Graves' hyperthyroidism and ophthalmopathy. TCR beta CDR3 sequences were amplified from RNA transcripts. RT-PCR in the first round (using the HTBI primer set) targeted the TCR CDR3. TCRdb re-analysed the multiplex PCR reads in MiXCR, keeping a single row per CDR3 protein. This sample has 270,000 or so distinct CDR3 sequences; 15% occur once, and the top ten carry 30% to 35%. The sequencing sample was made of blood. The origin of the receptors is a woman aged 45 to 65 with Graves' hyperthyroidism that later progressed to Graves' ophthalmopathy.

This clonotype was picked up one time. A much larger clone is a single base away; this may be a read error. CDR3 coding DNA: TGTGCCAGCAGTTATTTGCGCGGGGCCAGCTCCTACAATGAGCAGTCCTTC. Its protein product is CASSYLRGASSYNEQSF. The V and J genes are TRBV6-2 or TRBV6-3 and TRBJ2-1; a weak D match, TRBD2 (6 bases). Germline CDR1 MNHEY, CDR2 SVGEGT. The CDR3 is 17 amino acids.

About this clonotype: Being one base from a much bigger clone, this may be a read error. This sequence joins TRBV6-2 or TRBV6-3 and TRBJ2-5; D may match TRBD1 or TRBD2 (5 bases each). This CDR3 contains 14 residues. Germline V gives CDR1 MNHEY, CDR2 SVGEGT. In DNA, the CDR3 is TGTGCCGGCAGTTACTACGGGGCGAAAGAGACCCAGTACTTC. Its translation is CAGSYYGAKETQYF.

The rearrangement joins TRBV2 to TRBJ1-1, with D hard to call. This CDR3 contains 15 residues. Trimming stripped 1 base from V and 0 bases from J, with 9 bases between. Per germline, CDR1 SNHLY and CDR2 FYNNEI. The CDR3 DNA follows: TGTGCCAGCAGTGAAGTCCTAGTCATGAACACTGAAGCTTTCTTT. It codes for CASSEVLVMNTEAFF.

This clonotype occurred many times. V usage is TRBV11-2 and J usage is TRBJ2-7, with D maybe TRBD2 (5 bases). The CDR3 is 13 amino acids. Germline values: CDR1 SGHAT, CDR2 FQNNGV. Trimming removed 5 bases at V and 8 bases at J, with 16 bases between. CDR3 in amino acids: CASSPVSDFKQYF. CDR3 nucleotide sequence: TGTGCCAGCAGCCCTGTGTCGGACTTTAAGCAGTACTTC.

Many counts were recorded for this clonotype. The CDR3 region has the DNA TGTGCCAGCTCACCCCCGAGTGGCGCGGGTCTGAACGAGCAGTACTTC. Its translation: CASSPPSGAGLNEQYF. The V gene is TRBV18, the J gene TRBJ2-7; perhaps TRBD2 as D (5 bases). The CDR3 loop spans 16 amino acids. Germline lookup yields CDR1 KGHSH and CDR2 LQKENI. Trimming left V 3 bases short and J 5 bases short, with 20 bases between.

This clonotype was seen a few times. The chain carries TRBV5-1 and TRBJ2-3; the match to TRBD2 covers 7 bases. The CDR3 has 15 residues. Germline V gene data show CDR1 as SGHRS and CDR2 as YFSETQ. J lost 5 bases, V lost 6 bases, and 12 bases had no gene match. The CDR3 loop reads CASNRPAGMIDTQYF. The CDR3 DNA reads TGCGCCAGCAACCGACCAGCGGGAATGATAGATACGCAGTATTTT.

As for this clonotype: Mismatch with germline at one junction end may stem from a read error. J is TRBJ2-5 and V is TRBV2; TRBD2 aligns across 8 bases. Germline lookup yields CDR1 SNHLY and CDR2 FYNNEI. The CDR3 runs 14 residues. The CDR3 sequence: CARSESSGRETQYF. The DNA for the CDR3 is TGTGCCAGGAGTGAGTCTAGCGGGCGAGAGACCCAGTACTTC.

This chain links TRBV27 with TRBJ2-2; no definite D call. The CDR3 covers 13 residues. The V gene's germline CDR1 is MNHEY and CDR2 SMNVEV (reference sequence). V was clipped by 1 base and J by 3 bases, with 3 bases between them. This CDR3 is CASSLYDTGELFF. The CDR3 nucleotides are TGTGCCAGCAGTTTATATGACACCGGGGAGCTGTTTTTT.

Points on this clonotype: A much more abundant neighbour one base away suggests this may be a read error. The chain joins TRBV13 to TRBJ1-1; D is unresolved. The V gene lost 5 bases and the J gene lost 5 bases, with 15 bases spanning the gap. This CDR3 has 14 amino acids. The germline CDR1 and CDR2 sequences are PRHDT and FYEKMQ (reference sequence). CDR3 DNA sequence: TGTGCCAGCAGCATGGGCCAGCGGGAGACTGAAGCTTTCTTT. Translated: CASSMGQRETEAFF.

This clonotype was seen ten or more times. This sequence joins TRBV9 and TRBJ2-7; D remains ambiguous. The CDR3 loop spans 14 amino acids. Germline V gives CDR1 SGDLS, CDR2 YYNGEE. V dropped 0 bases and J dropped 4 bases, with 11 bases sitting between them. The CDR3 sequence: CASSVAGGPYEQYF. CDR3 nucleotides: TGTGCCAGCAGCGTAGCGGGCGGACCTTACGAGCAGTACTTC. The full variable domain, completed using reference TRBV9 and TRBJ2-7, is DSGVTQTPKHLITATGQRVTLRCSPRSGDLSVYWYQQSLDQGLQFLIQYYNGEERAKGNILERFSAQQFPDLHSELNLSSLELGDSALYFCASSVAGGPYEQYFGPGTRLTVT.

The chain couples TRBV5-1 to TRBJ2-3, with a weak D call TRBD2 (5 bases). CDR1 and CDR2 from the germline V gene are SGHRS and YFSETQ. Trimming left V 3 bases short and J 0 bases short, with 29 bases between. The CDR3 runs to 21 residues. CDR3 nucleotide sequence: TGCGCCAGCAGCTCCCGGGTTCCGAACACCGGGGAGCTGTTTAGCACAGATACGCAGTATTTT. This encodes CASSSRVPNTGELFSTDTQYF. Full variable domain (remainder filled in from reference TRBV5-1 and TRBJ2-3): KAGVTQTPRYLIKTRGQQVTLSCSPISGHRSVSWYQQTPGQGLQFLFEYFSETQRNKGNFPGRFSGRQFSNSRSEMNVSTLELGDSALYLCASSSRVPNTGELFSTDTQYFGPGTRLTVL.

J is TRBJ2-2 and V is TRBV18, with a tentative D call TRBD2 (5 bases). V was clipped by 3 bases and J by 5 bases, with 13 bases between them. Germline CDR1 reads KGHSH; CDR2 reads LQKENI. The CDR3 totals 15 residues. The CDR3 protein is CASSPAGAVTGELFF. CDR3 nucleotide sequence: TGTGCCAGCTCACCGGCGGGTGCGGTTACCGGGGAGCTGTTTTTT.

This clonotype was picked up many times. V is TRBV27 and J is TRBJ2-1; D remains ambiguous. The V end was cut by 10 bases, the J end by 5 bases, with 9 bases between. The CDR3 is made up of 11 amino acids. Germline V gene lookup returns CDR1 MNHEY and CDR2 SMNVEV (reference sequence). The chain's CDR3 is CATRRDNEQFF. CDR3 in DNA: TGTGCCACGCGCCGGGACAATGAGCAGTTCTTC.

This clonotype was seen a handful of times. This chain uses TRBV6-2 or TRBV6-3 with TRBJ1-6; no reliable D call. This CDR3 spans 12 amino acids. Trimming stripped 7 bases from V and 7 bases from J, with 8 bases between. CDR1 is MNHEY and CDR2 is SVGEGT in the germline V gene. The CDR3 region is CASTSLNSPLHF. The CDR3 DNA reads as TGTGCCAGCACCAGCCTCAATTCACCCCTCCACTTT.

In its sample, this clonotype was seen many times. The chain employs TRBV5-6 and TRBJ1-1; 11 bases line up with TRBD1. This CDR3 region has 17 residues. V lost 0 bases to trimming and J lost 4 bases; unmatched junction nucleotides: 8. CDR1 and CDR2 (germline): SGHDT, YYEEEE. The CDR3 spells CASSLAGGQGATTEAFF. The CDR3 DNA sequence: TGTGCCAGCAGCTTGGCTGGAGGACAGGGGGCGACCACTGAAGCTTTCTTT.

This clonotype was detected ten times or more. The V gene is TRBV27, the J gene TRBJ2-3; D unclear. This CDR3 comprises 14 residues. The ends were cut back, 0 bases at V and 5 bases at J, with 9 bases in the middle. Germline V gives CDR1 MNHEY, CDR2 SMNVEV (reference sequence). CDR3 nucleotides: TGTGCCAGCAGTTTATCGAATTTGGGAGATACGCAGTATTTT. Translating gives CASSLSNLGDTQYF.

This clonotype was recorded at least ten times. The chain joins TRBV5-1 to TRBJ2-1, with no clear D. V gave up 1 base and J gave up 6 bases, with 14 bases separating them. The CDR3 consists of 15 residues. Germline V gene data show CDR1 as SGHRS and CDR2 as YFSETQ. Here the CDR3 DNA reads TGCGCCAGCAGCTTGTTTCCCCGCGCTGGCAATGAGCAGTTCTTC. Translated: CASSLFPRAGNEQFF.

In this sample, this clonotype turned up many times. Relative to the germline gene, one junction end is altered; a read error may explain this. The rearrangement uses TRBV7-7 and TRBJ2-1; 11 bases agree with TRBD2. The CDR3 loop spans 15 amino acids. Germline V gives CDR1 SSHAT, CDR2 FNYEAQ (reference sequence). DNA of the CDR3: TGTGCTAGCAGCCCAACTAGCGGGAGTTCCAATGAGCAGTTCTTC. Translation gives CASSPTSGSSNEQFF.

This clonotype has only a few counts. The chain couples TRBV6-1 to TRBJ1-2, with 7 bases aligning to TRBD1. The CDR3 is made up of 15 amino acids. The V gene's germline CDR1 is MNHNS and CDR2 SASEGT. V was clipped by 6 bases and J by 4 bases; unmatched bases: 11. CDR3 sequence (DNA): TGTGCCAGCAGCCTCTATTGGGACAGACTCTATGGCTACACCTTC. Encoded protein: CASSLYWDRLYGYTF.

This clonotype was seen a handful of times. This chain joins TRBV10-1 and TRBJ1-2; D not resolved. CDR1 is WNHNN, CDR2 SYGVQD, per germline (reference sequence). The CDR3 runs to 17 residues. V was pared by 11 bases and J by 4 bases, with 29 bases between. CDR3 protein: CADTQVRGYQRIYGYTF. In DNA, the CDR3 is TGCGCCGACACGCAAGTTCGAGGGTATCAACGAATCTATGGCTACACCTTC.

This clonotype was seen repeatedly, ten times or more. CDR3 in amino acids: CSASNRATSYNEQFF. Written as DNA, the CDR3 is TGCAGTGCTAGCAACAGGGCGACGTCCTACAATGAGCAGTTCTTC. The genes are TRBV20-1 and TRBJ2-1; D is perhaps TRBD1 (6 bases). The CDR3 is 15 residues long. Looked up from germline, CDR1 is DFQATT and CDR2 is SNEGSKA (reference sequence). V was cut by 3 bases and J by 1 base, with 13 bases left in between.

The chain joins TRBV5-1 to TRBJ2-3; 14 bases agree with TRBD2. CDR3 length: 16 amino acids. CDR1 and CDR2 from the germline V gene are SGHRS and YFSETQ. V shed 0 bases and J 4 bases; nucleotides not matched to a gene: 1. CDR3 amino acids: CASSLETSGGADTQYF. The CDR3 DNA reads as TGCGCCAGCAGCTTGGAGACTAGCGGGGGGGCAGATACGCAGTATTTT. The full variable domain, rest sourced from reference TRBV5-1 and TRBJ2-3, is KAGVTQTPRYLIKTRGQQVTLSCSPISGHRSVSWYQQTPGQGLQFLFEYFSETQRNKGNFPGRFSGRQFSNSRSEMNVSTLELGDSALYLCASSLETSGGADTQYFGPGTRLTVL.

The V and J genes are TRBV4-1 and TRBJ1-1, with D unclear. Trimming removed 0 bases at V and 4 bases at J, with 9 bases between. Germline V lookup: CDR1 MGHRA, CDR2 YSYEKL. The CDR3 sequence is 14 residues long. The DNA of the CDR3 is TGCGCCAGCAGCCAAGACAGATTGAGCACTGAAGCTTTCTTT. Translating gives CASSQDRLSTEAFF.

This clonotype appeared many times. The chain has TRBV11-3 and TRBJ2-1; D is uncertain. This CDR3 region has 14 residues. Deletions cut 0 bases from V and 8 bases from J, with 11 bases between. Germline loops: CDR1 SGHNT, CDR2 YENEEA. CDR3 protein: CASSLDNTVDEQFF. As DNA, the CDR3 is TGTGCCAGCAGCTTAGATAACACTGTCGATGAGCAGTTCTTC.

In its sample, this clonotype was seen many times. This rearrangement joins TRBV5-1 to TRBJ2-3, with TRBD2 matching 7 bases. CDR3 length: 15 amino acids. V lost 2 bases to trimming and J lost 3 bases; unmatched junction nucleotides: 6. Germline CDR1 SGHRS, CDR2 YFSETQ. The CDR3 loop is CASSFGLGPTDTQYF. DNA of the CDR3: TGCGCCAGCAGCTTCGGACTAGGACCAACAGATACGCAGTATTTT.

Many counts were recorded for this clonotype. The gene calls are TRBV28 and TRBJ2-1, with D perhaps TRBD2 (6 bases). The CDR3 consists of 14 residues. Looked up from germline, CDR1 is MDHEN and CDR2 is SYDVKM. Trimming cost V 7 bases and J 0 bases, with 10 bases left between them. The CDR3 loop reads CASIAAISYNEQFF. DNA for the CDR3: TGTGCCAGCATAGCGGCGATCTCCTACAATGAGCAGTTCTTC.

This clonotype has a count of ten or more. The chain links TRBV12-3 or TRBV12-4 to TRBJ2-7; 7 bases match TRBD2. V shed 5 bases, J shed 2 bases, and the junction held 6 bases outside the gene matches. This CDR3 is built from 14 residues. CDR3 nucleotides: TGTGCCAGCAGTCCCACTAGCGTGCCCTACGAGCAGTACTTC. Amino acids: CASSPTSVPYEQYF.